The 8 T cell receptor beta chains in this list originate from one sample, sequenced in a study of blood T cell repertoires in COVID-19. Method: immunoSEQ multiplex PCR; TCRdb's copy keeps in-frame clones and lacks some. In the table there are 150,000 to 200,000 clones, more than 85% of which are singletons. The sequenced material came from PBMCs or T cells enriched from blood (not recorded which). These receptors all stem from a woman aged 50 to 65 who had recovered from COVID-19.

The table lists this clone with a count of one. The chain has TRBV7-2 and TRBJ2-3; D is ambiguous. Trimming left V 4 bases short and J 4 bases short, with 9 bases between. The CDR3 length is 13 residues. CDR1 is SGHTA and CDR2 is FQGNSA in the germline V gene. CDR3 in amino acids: CASSSYIADTQYF. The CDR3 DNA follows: TGTGCCAGCAGCTCCTATATTGCAGATACGCAGTATTTT.

The CDR3 protein is CASSFGGEAFF. CDR3 coding DNA: TGTGCCAGCAGTTTCGGAGGGGAAGCTTTCTTT. The chain recombines TRBV6-2 or TRBV6-3 with TRBJ1-1; D gene ambiguous. Germline V gives CDR1 MNHEY, CDR2 SVGEGT. The CDR3 extends over 11 amino acids. Trimming pared 4 bases from V and 8 bases from J, leaving 8 bases between.

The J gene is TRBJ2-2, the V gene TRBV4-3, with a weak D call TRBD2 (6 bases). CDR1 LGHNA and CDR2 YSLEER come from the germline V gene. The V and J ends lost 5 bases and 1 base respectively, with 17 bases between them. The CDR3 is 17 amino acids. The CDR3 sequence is CASSVGSGRGNTGELFF. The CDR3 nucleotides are TGCGCCAGCAGCGTGGGTAGTGGGCGGGGGAACACCGGGGAGCTGTTTTTT.

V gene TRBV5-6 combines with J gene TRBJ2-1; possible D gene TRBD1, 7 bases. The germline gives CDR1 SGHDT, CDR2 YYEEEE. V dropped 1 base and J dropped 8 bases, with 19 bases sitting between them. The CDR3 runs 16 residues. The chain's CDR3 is CASSLRGQGGAHEQFF. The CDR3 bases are TGTGCCAGCAGCTTGAGAGGGCAGGGGGGTGCTCATGAGCAGTTCTTC.

As DNA, the CDR3 is TGTGCCACCAGCAGAGGGAGCCTGACAGGGGACTACGAGCAGTACTTC. This codes for CATSRGSLTGDYEQYF. The chain recombines TRBV15 with TRBJ2-7, with 8 bases matching TRBD1. The CDR3 is 16 residues long. CDR1 is LNHNV and CDR2 is YYDKDF in the germline V gene (reference sequence). J gave up 3 bases and V 1 base, and 8 bases lay outside the gene matches.

CDR3 loop: CASSSTSGKETQYF. DNA for the CDR3: TGTGCCAGCAGCTCGACTAGCGGTAAAGAGACCCAGTACTTC. The chain is built from TRBV5-6 and TRBJ2-5, with 9 bases identical to TRBD2. V dropped 3 bases and J dropped 3; count of bases not matched to a gene: 3. The V gene's germline CDR1 is SGHDT and CDR2 YYEEEE. The CDR3 consists of 14 residues. The whole variable domain, filled in from reference TRBV5-6 and TRBJ2-5, reads DAGVTQSPTHLIKTRGQQVTLRCSPKSGHDTVSWYQQALGQGPQFIFQYYEEEERQRGNFPDRFSGHQFPNYSSELNVNALLLGDSALYLCASSSTSGKETQYFGPGTRLLVL.

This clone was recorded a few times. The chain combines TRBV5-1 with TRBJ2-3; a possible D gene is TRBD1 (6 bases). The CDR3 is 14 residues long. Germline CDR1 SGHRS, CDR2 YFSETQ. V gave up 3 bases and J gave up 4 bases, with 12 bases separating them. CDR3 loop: CASSYGKGADTQYF. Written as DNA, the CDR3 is TGCGCCAGCAGCTACGGGAAGGGGGCAGATACGCAGTATTTT.

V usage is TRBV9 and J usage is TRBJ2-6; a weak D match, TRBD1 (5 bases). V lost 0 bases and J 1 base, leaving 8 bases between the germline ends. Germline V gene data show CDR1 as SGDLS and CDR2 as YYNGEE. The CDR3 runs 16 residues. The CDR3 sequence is CASSVGRASGANVLTF. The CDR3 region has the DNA TGTGCCAGCAGCGTAGGCAGGGCGTCTGGGGCCAACGTCCTGACTTTC.